This is a list of T cell receptor beta chains from one sample in a study of CD4+ T cells in melanoma. Repertoires were generated with immunoSEQ multiplex PCR, while TCRdb's copy carries only in-frame clones and drops some. The sample includes some 50,000 clones, roughly nine tenths seen only once; the top ten take about 11%. The specimen sequenced was peripheral blood. These receptors came from a human donor with melanoma. CDR3s include the opening cysteine and the closing phenylalanine or tryptophan. Fields, in order: J gene, clone size, D gene, V gene, CDR3 protein, CDR3 DNA. D genes are given only for firm matches. Clone size is stated in some rows and not others, as once, few, many or a class when expanded.

J: TRBJ1-4
size: -
D: -
V: TRBV7-6
CDR3: CASSLGAAGLNEKLFF
DNA: TGTGCCAGCAGCTTAGGGGCGGCAGGCCTTAATGAAAAACTGTTTTTT

J: TRBJ1-1
size: -
D: -
V: TRBV19
CDR3: CASSRDWKKAFF
DNA: TGTGCCAGTAGTAGGGACTGGAAAAAAGCTTTCTTT

J: TRBJ2-2
size: -
D: TRBD1
V: TRBV7-3
CDR3: CASSSTGGTNTGELFF
DNA: TGTGCCAGCAGCTCGACAGGGGGTACTAACACCGGGGAGCTGTTTTTT

J: TRBJ1-2
size: -
D: -
V: TRBV30
CDR3: CAWSGTLYGYTF
DNA: TGTGCCTGGTCGGGGACACTCTATGGCTACACCTTC

J: TRBJ2-3
size: once
D: TRBD2
V: TRBV27
CDR3: CASSFGSGGRTDTQYF
DNA: TGTGCCAGCAGTTTTGGTAGCGGGGGGCGCACAGATACGCAGTATTTT

J: TRBJ1-4
size: -
D: -
V: TRBV7-2
CDR3: CASSLATINEKLFF
DNA: TGTGCCAGCAGCTTAGCCACCATTAATGAAAAACTGTTTTTT

J: TRBJ1-4
size: once
D: TRBD1
V: TRBV19
CDR3: CASSRWTGTLRNEKLFF
DNA: TGTGCCAGTAGTAGGTGGACAGGGACATTAAGAAATGAAAAACTGTTTTTT

J: TRBJ2-4
size: -
D: TRBD2
V: TRBV5-1
CDR3: CASSLGVTSPKNIQYF
DNA: TGCGCCAGCAGCTTGGGCGTGACTAGCCCCAAAAACATTCAGTACTTC

J: TRBJ1-1
size: -
D: -
V: TRBV5-1
CDR3: CASSLVGLGEAFF
DNA: TGCGCCAGCAGCTTGGTTGGTCTTGGTGAAGCTTTCTTT

J: TRBJ1-5
size: -
D: -
V: TRBV6-4
CDR3: CASSDSLVGRNQPQHF
DNA: TGTGCCAGCAGTGACTCATTGGTAGGTCGCAATCAGCCCCAGCATTTT

J: TRBJ2-7
size: -
D: -
V: TRBV23-1
CDR3: CASSLRAETTYEQYF
DNA: TGCGCCAGCAGTCTTAGGGCAGAAACTACCTACGAGCAGTACTTC

J: TRBJ1-2
size: -
D: TRBD1
V: TRBV6-5
CDR3: CASSRQGERYGYTF
DNA: TGTGCCAGCAGTCGACAGGGCGAGCGCTATGGCTACACCTTC

J: TRBJ2-5
size: -
D: -
V: TRBV28
CDR3: CASGEGKETQYF
DNA: TGTGCCAGCGGTGAGGGGAAAGAGACCCAGTACTTC

J: TRBJ2-1
size: -
D: -
V: TRBV6-5
CDR3: CASSYDRTPYNEQFF
DNA: TGTGCCAGCAGTTACGACAGGACCCCCTACAATGAGCAGTTCTTC

J: TRBJ2-5
size: -
D: TRBD2
V: TRBV9
CDR3: CASSVVSGHQETQYF
DNA: TGTGCCAGCAGCGTAGTTAGCGGGCACCAAGAGACCCAGTACTTC

J: TRBJ2-5
size: -
D: TRBD2
V: TRBV9
CDR3: CASSVGTSGETQYF
DNA: TGTGCCAGCAGCGTCGGGACTAGTGGGGAGACCCAGTACTTC

J: TRBJ2-3
size: -
D: -
V: TRBV18
CDR3: CASSPLGAPTDTQYF
DNA: TGTGCCAGCTCACCACTGGGAGCCCCCACAGATACGCAGTATTTT

J: TRBJ2-3
size: -
D: -
V: TRBV27
CDR3: CASSFYAGDTDTQYF
DNA: TGTGCCAGCAGTTTTTATGCAGGGGACACAGATACGCAGTATTTT

J: TRBJ2-4
size: once
D: -
V: TRBV4-2
CDR3: CASSRGGDGENIQYF
DNA: TGTGCCAGCAGCAGAGGAGGGGACGGTGAAAACATTCAGTACTTC

J: TRBJ2-5
size: once
D: TRBD1
V: TRBV5-1
CDR3: CASSPGQGQAVQETQYF
DNA: TGCGCCAGCAGCCCGGGACAGGGCCAGGCTGTCCAAGAGACCCAGTACTTC

J: TRBJ1-1
size: -
D: -
V: TRBV12-5
CDR3: CASGFGRGNTEAFF
DNA: TGTGCTAGTGGTTTCGGCAGGGGGAACACTGAAGCTTTCTTT

J: TRBJ1-2
size: once
D: TRBD1
V: TRBV15
CDR3: CATSERDRDEGGYTF
DNA: TGTGCCACCAGCGAGCGGGACAGGGATGAGGGGGGCTACACCTTC

J: TRBJ2-7
size: -
D: -
V: TRBV28
CDR3: CASSTIIGVYYEQYF
DNA: TGTGCCAGCAGCACAATAATCGGGGTGTACTACGAGCAGTACTTC

J: TRBJ1-6
size: -
D: -
V: TRBV15
CDR3: CATSSLNSPLHF
DNA: TGTGCCACCAGCTCACTCAACTCACCCCTCCACTTT

J: TRBJ1-4
size: few
D: -
V: TRBV10-3
CDR3: CAIQQSLNEKLFF
DNA: TGTGCCATCCAACAGTCCCTGAATGAAAAACTGTTTTTT

J: TRBJ1-2
size: once
D: -
V: TRBV6-5
CDR3: CASSRGGESYGYTF
DNA: TGTGCCAGCAGCCGCGGGGGGGAATCTTATGGCTACACCTTC

J: TRBJ1-1
size: -
D: -
V: TRBV30
CDR3: CAWSDLGTEAFF
DNA: TGTGCCTGGAGTGACCTGGGGACTGAAGCTTTCTTT

J: TRBJ1-1
size: -
D: -
V: TRBV19
CDR3: CASSIGGRLDLGTEAFF
DNA: TGTGCCAGTAGTATAGGGGGGAGGTTGGATTTGGGGACTGAAGCTTTCTTT

J: TRBJ2-7
size: -
D: -
V: TRBV6-1
CDR3: CASIQKGGDSYEQYF
DNA: TGTGCCAGCATTCAAAAGGGGGGGGACTCCTACGAGCAGTACTTC

J: TRBJ2-3
size: -
D: -
V: TRBV15
CDR3: CATSRWRSGTSTDTQYF
DNA: TGTGCCACCAGCAGATGGAGGTCCGGGACTAGCACAGATACGCAGTATTTT

J: TRBJ1-5
size: once
D: -
V: TRBV4-1
CDR3: CASSQERRNQPQHF
DNA: TGCGCCAGCAGCCAAGAAAGACGCAATCAGCCCCAGCATTTT

J: TRBJ2-4
size: -
D: -
V: TRBV11-1
CDR3: CASSLMYSVVAKNIQYF
DNA: TGTGCCAGCAGCTTAATGTACAGCGTCGTAGCCAAAAACATTCAGTACTTC

J: TRBJ2-7
size: few
D: -
V: TRBV14
CDR3: CASSQVPRNF
DNA: TGTGCCAGCAGCCAAGTACCCAGGAACTTC

J: TRBJ2-3
size: -
D: TRBD2
V: TRBV13
CDR3: CASSYGRGTDTQYF
DNA: TGTGCCAGCAGCTACGGGAGGGGCACAGATACGCAGTATTTT

J: TRBJ1-1
size: once
D: TRBD1
V: TRBV18
CDR3: CASSPLARTGKNTEAFF
DNA: TGTGCCAGCTCACCCTTGGCCCGGACAGGGAAGAACACTGAAGCTTTCTTT

J: TRBJ2-7
size: -
D: TRBD1
V: TRBV10-3
CDR3: CAIRQSLTGQRYEQYF
DNA: TGTGCCATCAGACAGAGCCTAACGGGACAGAGGTACGAGCAGTACTTC

J: TRBJ2-7
size: few
D: -
V: TRBV30
CDR3: CAWSVRDTSYEQYF
DNA: TGTGCCTGGAGTGTACGGGACACCTCCTACGAGCAGTACTTC

J: TRBJ2-3
size: -
D: TRBD2
V: TRBV29-1
CDR3: CSVEDRGGGTDTQYF
DNA: TGCAGCGTTGAAGATCGGGGGGGCGGCACAGATACGCAGTATTTT

J: TRBJ2-5
size: -
D: -
V: TRBV11-2
CDR3: CASSLGGILGETQYF
DNA: TGTGCCAGCAGCTTAGGGGGGATCTTGGGAGAGACCCAGTACTTC

J: TRBJ2-7
size: -
D: TRBD1
V: TRBV6-5
CDR3: CASRQGGSYEQYF
DNA: TGTGCCAGCCGACAGGGGGGATCCTACGAGCAGTACTTC